This is a list of T cell receptor beta chains from one sample in a study of T cells in tuberculosis. The table came from immunoSEQ multiplex PCR; TCRdb's copy has only in-frame clones and leaves some out. The sample records about 45,000 clones, roughly 94% being singletons. Sequencing was done on a sample of PBMCs. The receptors here all came from a donor aged 5 to 30 with latent tuberculosis or without tuberculosis infection. Some clones in this sample may be carry-over from other donors' samples. CDR3s include the opening cysteine and the closing phenylalanine or tryptophan. The order of the fields is CDR3 length, clone size, D gene, V gene, J gene, CDR3 DNA, CDR3 protein. The D gene is left open where the match is weak. Clone size is shown for a subset of rows, as once, few, many or a class of expanded clone.

14	-	TRBD1	TRBV7-9	TRBJ1-2	TGTGCCAGCATCACGACAGGGTCTAACTATGGCTACACCTTC	CASITTGSNYGYTF
15	-	-	TRBV28	TRBJ1-1	TGTGCCAGCAGTTTTTATCCGGGGTCGAACACTGAAGCTTTCTTT	CASSFYPGSNTEAFF
13	once	-	TRBV11-2	TRBJ1-4	TGTGCCAGCAGCCCCACAGCAAATGAAAAACTGTTTTTT	CASSPTANEKLFF
17	-	TRBD2	TRBV5-4	TRBJ2-5	TGTGCCAGCAGCTCGACACCCCTTGGCGGGAGGTGGGAGACCCAGTACTTC	CASSSTPLGGRWETQYF
14	-	-	TRBV7-3	TRBJ2-3	TGTGCCAGCAGCTTATATTCTAGCACAGATACGCAGTATTTT	CASSLYSSTDTQYF
14	-	-	TRBV29-1	TRBJ2-3	TGCAGCGTACTACGGGGGGCTTGGCCCTATACGCAGTATTTT	CSVLRGAWPYTQYF
15	once	-	TRBV11-3	TRBJ2-3	TGTGCCAGCAGCTTAGATCAGACAGCCACAGATACGCAGTATTTT	CASSLDQTATDTQYF
18	-	TRBD2	TRBV19	TRBJ2-1	TGTGCCAGTAATACGGGACTAGCGGGAGGAGTCGGGTACAATGAGCAGTTCTTC	CASNTGLAGGVGYNEQFF
15	once	-	TRBV19	TRBJ1-1	TGTGCCAGTAGCGACAGGTGGGGGCGGTTCACTGAAGCTTTCTTT	CASSDRWGRFTEAFF
17	-	TRBD1	TRBV4-1	TRBJ2-1	TGCGCCAGCAGTTCTCGAACAGGGGAGCTTTTCTACAATGAGCAGTTCTTC	CASSSRTGELFYNEQFF
16	-	TRBD1	TRBV12-5	TRBJ1-2	TGTGCTAGTGGTTTGGGAACAGGGGGCTCCGGCTATGGCTACACCTTC	CASGLGTGGSGYGYTF
15	-	-	TRBV7-2	TRBJ2-7	TGTGCCAGCAGCCCGTCCTGGCAGGGATCCTACGAGCAGTACTTC	CASSPSWQGSYEQYF
15	-	-	TRBV28	TRBJ1-2	TGTGCCAGCAGTTTCGACAGCCGTTCTAACTATGGCTACACCTTC	CASSFDSRSNYGYTF
16	-	TRBD2	TRBV7-2	TRBJ2-2	TGTGCCAGCAGCCGGGGACTAGCGGGAGTCGCCGGGGAGCTGTTTTTT	CASSRGLAGVAGELFF
20	-	TRBD1	TRBV28	TRBJ2-2	TGTGCCAGCAGTTTCCGACCAAGAGGACCCCCGACAGGGGGAACCGGGGAGCTGTTTTTT	CASSFRPRGPPTGGTGELFF
15	-	TRBD2	TRBV5-1	TRBJ2-7	TGCGCCAGCAGCGGAGAGCGGGAGGGAAGGTACGAGCAGTACTTC	CASSGEREGRYEQYF
17	-	TRBD1	TRBV11-2	TRBJ2-7	TGTGCCAGCAGCCCGACACGGGACAGCCGGAGCTCCTACGAGCAGTACTTC	CASSPTRDSRSSYEQYF
18	-	TRBD2	TRBV7-3	TRBJ2-1	TGTGCCAGCAGCCCCATTTCTCTAGCGGGAGAGAGCACCAATGAGCAGTTCTTC	CASSPISLAGESTNEQFF
15	once	-	TRBV7-9	TRBJ2-1	TGTGCCAGCAGCTTGAGGCGCGCCTCCTACAATGAGCAGTTCTTC	CASSLRRASYNEQFF
15	-	TRBD1	TRBV11-1	TRBJ2-5	TGTGCCAGCAGCCAGGACAGGGGGCGAGGAGAGACCCAGTACTTC	CASSQDRGRGETQYF
12	-	-	TRBV11-2	TRBJ2-7	TGTGCCAGCAGCTCTAGCCAGTACGAGCAGTACTTC	CASSSSQYEQYF
13	-	-	TRBV19	TRBJ2-1	TGTGCCAGTACCCGGGGTACCTACAATGAGCAGTTCTTC	CASTRGTYNEQFF
16	-	TRBD1	TRBV4-1	TRBJ1-2	TGCGCCAGCAGCCATCTCCGGGACAGGGGTAAGCGAGGCTACACCTTC	CASSHLRDRGKRGYTF
16	-	TRBD2	TRBV4-2	TRBJ2-7	TGTGCCAGCAGCCAATCACAGCGGGAGGAGGCCTACGAGCAGTACTTC	CASSQSQREEAYEQYF
14	-	TRBD1	TRBV25-1	TRBJ2-7	TGTGCCAGCAGCAGGGGACAGGGCGGCCACGAGCAGTACTTC	CASSRGQGGHEQYF
15	-	TRBD1	TRBV4-2	TRBJ2-7	TGTGCCAGCAGCCAAGTAGAGACAGGGGGCTACGAGCAGTACTTC	CASSQVETGGYEQYF
19	-	TRBD2	TRBV27	TRBJ2-2	TGTGCCAGCAGTTCCCCCCCGGGACTAGCGGACGCGAACACCGGGGAGCTGTTTTTT	CASSSPPGLADANTGELFF
17	once	-	TRBV19	TRBJ2-7	TGTGCCAGTAGTAAGGCCCTCACAGGAGTAGGGTCCTACGAGCAGTACTTC	CASSKALTGVGSYEQYF
15	-	-	TRBV27	TRBJ2-3	TGTGCCAGCAGTTACCAGGGGTGGGGCACAGATACGCAGTATTTT	CASSYQGWGTDTQYF
15	-	TRBD2	TRBV4-3	TRBJ2-7	TGCGCCAGCAGCCACACTAGCGGGTCGCGGTACGAGCAGTACTTC	CASSHTSGSRYEQYF
14	-	TRBD1	TRBV5-5	TRBJ2-7	TGTGCCAGCAGCCCCGGGACAGGCTATATCGAGCAGTACTTC	CASSPGTGYIEQYF
17	-	-	TRBV5-4	TRBJ1-1	TGTGCCAGCAGCGCCCTGACAGGCCTGCCCTTGAACACTGAAGCTTTCTTT	CASSALTGLPLNTEAFF
15	once	-	TRBV7-9	TRBJ1-1	TGTGCCAGCAGCTTAGGTCCTGGGCTGGGCACTGAAGCTTTCTTT	CASSLGPGLGTEAFF
17	once	TRBD2	TRBV4-1	TRBJ2-3	TGCGCCAGCAGCCATAACCTAGCGGGAGATGGGGCAGATACGCAGTATTTT	CASSHNLAGDGADTQYF
14	once	TRBD2	TRBV30	TRBJ2-7	TGTGCCTGGAGTTATCCGGGGGGGGACTACGAGCAGTACTTC	CAWSYPGGDYEQYF
15	-	-	TRBV6-4	TRBJ1-1	TGTGCCAGCAGTGATACCTGGCAGGGATGGACTGAAGCTTTCTTT	CASSDTWQGWTEAFF
13	-	-	TRBV5-5	TRBJ1-1	TGTGCCAGCAGCTTTGCAACTGACACTGAAGCTTTCTTT	CASSFATDTEAFF
16	once	-	TRBV14	TRBJ2-5	TGTGCCAGCAGCCAAGATCTATGGGCGTCCCAAGAGACCCAGTACTTC	CASSQDLWASQETQYF
15	-	TRBD2	TRBV6-5	TRBJ2-2	TGTGCCAGCAGTTATCGCGGGGGAAACACCGGGGAGCTGTTTTTT	CASSYRGGNTGELFF
14	-	-	TRBV18	TRBJ2-7	TGTGCCAGCTCACCACCGGGCACCTCCTACGAGCAGTACTTC	CASSPPGTSYEQYF
15	-	TRBD1	TRBV4-3	TRBJ1-5	TGCGCCAGCAGCCCCCGACAGGGTGGCAATCAGCCCCAGCATTTT	CASSPRQGGNQPQHF
16	-	TRBD1	TRBV25-1	TRBJ1-1	TGTGCCAGCAGTGAAATCACAGGGGGTCCAAGTGCTGAAGCTTTCTTT	CASSEITGGPSAEAFF
15	-	-	TRBV28	TRBJ1-1	TGTGCCAGCAGTTTACCCGGGACAACGAACACTGAAGCTTTCTTT	CASSLPGTTNTEAFF
16	-	TRBD2	TRBV27	TRBJ2-7	TGTGCCAGCAGTTTAACGGCGGGACTAGCTCCCTACGAGCAGTACTTC	CASSLTAGLAPYEQYF
13	-	-	TRBV30	TRBJ1-5	TGTGCCTGGATGGGCGGGAGCAATCAGCCCCAGCATTTT	CAWMGGSNQPQHF
15	-	TRBD1	TRBV12-5	TRBJ2-1	TGTGCTAGTGGCTTGGGACAGGGGTTGTTAAATGAGCAGTTCTTC	CASGLGQGLLNEQFF
15	-	-	TRBV7-8	TRBJ2-7	TGTGCCAGCAGCTTAGACCCCCGTGGAGTCTACGAGCAGTACTTC	CASSLDPRGVYEQYF
12	once	-	TRBV30	TRBJ1-4	TGTGCCGGAGGGAGGAACAATGAAAAACTGTTTTTT	CAGGRNNEKLFF